The 5 T cell receptor beta chains given below trace back to one sample, sequenced in a study of monozygotic twins with inflammatory bowel disease. Using the 5' RACE reads, TCRdb records one entry per CDR3 protein without DNA. The sample has approximately 340,000 distinct CDR3 sequences, and its top ten clones hold 2% to 2.5%. Sequenced: blood. The receptors stem from a human donor with ulcerative colitis or Crohn's disease, or a healthy co-twin of an affected twin (not recorded which).

This chain uses TRBV27 with TRBJ1-6; the TCRdb D gene call, TRBD1, has no DNA to confirm it. The CDR3 sequence is 16 residues long. Germline V gene sequence: CDR1 MNHEY, CDR2 SMNVEV (reference sequence). CDR3: CASSIWDRAENSPLHF.

The chain has TRBV2 and TRBJ2-2; TCRdb outputs TRBD1, but without DNA this stays unchecked. There are 16 residues in the CDR3. The germline gives CDR1 SNHLY, CDR2 FYNNEI. The CDR3 sequence is CASSLEGGVRAGELFF.

The chain couples TRBV7-2 to TRBJ2-7; TCRdb selects TRBD2, and the lack of DNA leaves this call unchecked. There are 14 residues in the CDR3. The V gene's germline CDR1 is SGHTA and CDR2 FQGNSA. The CDR3 sequence: CASSFPTGSYEQYF. The whole variable domain, filled in from reference TRBV7-2 and TRBJ2-7, reads GAGVSQSPSNKVTEKGKDVELRCDPISGHTALYWYRQSLGQGLEFLIYFQGNSAPDKSGLPSDRFSAERTGGSVSTLTIQRTQQEDSAVYLCASSFPTGSYEQYFGPGTRLTVT.

The chain recombines TRBV5-1 with TRBJ1-1; TCRdb selects TRBD1, and the lack of DNA leaves this call unchecked. Germline V gene lookup returns CDR1 SGHRS and CDR2 YFSETQ. The length of the CDR3 is 14 residues. The CDR3 sequence is CASSPDTWNTEAFF.

The chain employs TRBV20-1 and TRBJ1-4; without DNA, the TCRdb call of TRBD1 cannot be checked. Germline-derived CDR1 and CDR2 are DFQATT and SNEGSKA (reference sequence). The length of the CDR3 is 15 residues. CDR3 amino acids: CSAQTGGDEREKLFF.